Many counts were recorded for the clone carrying this TCR beta chain. This sample's time point: persistent/refractory GD, antithyroid drugs over 5 years with positive TRAb. PBMCs provided the RNA from which the TCR library was made. Graves' disease diagnoses used American Thyroid Association guidelines. This record comes from a study of regulatory T cells in long-lasting Graves disease. This CDR3 has 14 residues. CDR1 and CDR2 (germline): SGHAT, FQNNGV. Trimming cost V 4 bases and J 0 bases, with 10 bases left between them. According to the study, TCR beta libraries were built with iRepertoire HTBI primers and CDR3-region Arm-PCR. TCRdb reprocessed the multiplex PCR reads via MiXCR and lists one record per CDR3 protein. The sample yields around 500,000 distinct CDR3 sequences, roughly 20% seen once.

The chain uses TRBV11-2 and TRBJ2-7; D is perhaps TRBD2 (5 bases). The sequence was obtained from a female donor with Graves disease. The sample consisted of peripheral blood mononuclear cells (PBMCs), taken when the disease was refractory, from a patient treated with antithyroid drugs. This chain's CDR3 is CASSSLRGSYEQYF. CDR3 nucleotide sequence: TGTGCCAGCAGCTCCTTACGGGGCTCCTACGAGCAGTACTTC.